This T cell receptor (beta chain) was recovered during a study of control samples from healthy donors and cancer patients. TCRdb's copy holds only in-frame clones and misses some; the assay was immunoSEQ multiplex PCR. The repertoire holds 100,000 to 150,000 clones, with around nine tenths as singletons. Germline V lookup: CDR1 SGHRS, CDR2 YFSETQ. This CDR3 is 14 amino acids long. V lost 4 bases, J lost 3 bases, and 3 bases stayed unmatched. The TCR sequence derives from a man aged 30 to 45 in good health. Sequencing was carried out using blood. The V call is TRBV5-1, the J call TRBJ1-4, with 7 bases aligning to TRBD1. The CDR3 region has the DNA TGCGCCAGCAGCCGAGGGGGCCCTAATGAAAAACTGTTTTTT. It is translated as CASSRGGPNEKLFF.